This TCR beta chain was sequenced in a study of shared clonotypes between healthy human individuals. Overall study results and limits: The study generally estimated greater richness for naive than memory subsets.

Sequenced by immunoSEQ multiplex PCR; TCRdb stores in-frame clones only, minus some. There are some 1,900,000 clones in the sample; about 94% occur only once, and more than 0.9% lies in the top ten. As concerns this clone: Its target is unknown.

CDR1 and CDR2 from the germline V gene are LNHDA and SQIVND (reference sequence). The ends lost 5 bases at V and 0 bases at J; junction bases unmatched: 18. The CDR3 has 21 amino acids. CD45RO-negative CD8 cells positively selected for CCR7 made up the naive population, which excluded terminally differentiated effector memory CD45RA+ cells. The TCR comes from a young man in good health. The material sequenced was naive CD8+ T cells sorted from blood. The rearrangement joins TRBV19 to TRBJ2-6; TRBD1 agrees at 8 bases. CDR3 nucleotides: TGTGCCAGTAGTCTCCCCCCTGTCGGACAGGGCGCTGCCTCTGGGGCCAACGTCCTGACTTTC. It codes for CASSLPPVGQGAASGANVLTF.